This T cell receptor (beta chain) emerged from a study of shared clonotypes between healthy human individuals (dated by TCRdb to about 2020). Study-wide context: The cohort comprised a couple of women and a few men aged 18 to 49 years. Each donor's leukapheresis produced roughly between roughly 0.9 and 8.9 billion PBMCs. To increase sequencing depth and limit assay-specific biases, TCR repertoire library preparation and sequencing were carried out by different laboratories using diverse techniques. To estimate repertoire size and how much clonotypes are shared between individuals, the study performed deep sequencing of blood TCR repertoires from 4 to 6 healthy adults. The research as a whole found: Based on pairwise subsampling, the degree of clonotype sharing among donors was expected to be affected by sequencing depth. Because the study included only a small number of donors, the genetic and exposure-history diversity represented was limited. Sampling was restricted to blood, and TCR repertoires in tissue are likely to differ from TCR repertoires in blood.

Using the deep immunoSEQ assay, multiplex PCR amplified TCR CDR3 regions from genomic DNA. Genomic DNA extracted from each cell subset was distributed evenly over all wells of several immunoSEQ 96-well plates, and each plate served as one replicate. For unsorted PBMC, each replicate PCR was loaded with approximately 0.3 ug genomic DNA, equivalent to tens of thousands of T cell genomes. Unsorted PBMC genomic DNA was sequenced across ten immunoSEQ deep assay plates. Purified libraries were measured with a Qubit 3.0 fluorometer, size-checked on a Bioanalyzer 2100, and measured again with the KAPA Library Quantification kit. Every immunoSEQ 96-well plate was sequenced on a dedicated single-read 150-cycle Illumina NextSeq 550 flow cell. The original pipeline was this. Because the immunoSEQ output included only junctional sequences and no quality scores, the filtering could not be the same as the filtering used for full-length reads. Sequences were annotated with PyIR, a Python wrapper for IgBLAST v1.9, and V/J genes and CDR3 were assigned using IMGT germline references. Any read was removed if the V/J assignment was weak (E-value above 1e-6), the CDR3 was missing, or the read contained stop codons, out-of-frame junctions, or ambiguous translated residues. V3J clonotypes were defined as sequences sharing an identical inferred V gene, J gene, and CDR3 amino acid sequence. Percentage overlap between repertoires was calculated by dividing the number of shared unique clonotypes by the size of the smaller repertoire. RTK rarefaction, the Chao1 estimator, and Recon v2.1 estimates of unobserved clonotypes were used to assess repertoire richness. The table was pulled from immuneACCESS by TCRdb, which kept in-frame rearrangements only. Such tables lose some clones; where checked, under half of the loss comes from unresolved V genes, and the rest has no known cause. V and J calls and clone size come straight from that table; D and trimming were deduced from the DNA. This sample holds 400,000 to 600,000 clones; around 79% were observed only once. The top ten clonotypes cover less than 15% of the sample.

Points on this clone: Its cognate antigen has yet to be identified. Qualities for individual bases were not recorded, and no much larger clone is one base off.

Per the germline V gene, SGHAT is the CDR1 and FQNNGV is the CDR2. CDR3 length: 16 amino acids, cysteine to phenylalanine. Of all the DNA, just the CDR3 is kept, 48 bases in frame from base 1. Unmatched junction bases come to 2, with V trimmed by 4 bases and J by 3 bases. The donors were healthy, HIV-negative adults with no recently reported acute infections or vaccinations. Every donor was a Caucasian adult living in Nashville, Tennessee, USA. In the unsorted samples, 85 million to 100 million PBMCs were counted, and genomic DNA was extracted using the QIAamp DNA Blood Mini kit. Blood was collected by leukapheresis, and PBMCs were isolated by Ficoll-Histopaque density gradient centrifugation and then cryopreserved in liquid nitrogen vapor phase.

The chain uses TRBV11-2 and TRBJ2-5; 16 bases in the middle match TRBD2. This sequence originates from a woman aged 40 to 50 in good health. Some clones in this sample may be carry-over from other donors' samples. Material for sequencing was PBMCs. The nucleotide sequence is TGTGCCAGCAGCTCAGGGACTAGCGGGAGGGAAGAGACCCAGTACTTC. Its product reads: CASSSGTSGREETQYF.